A selection of T cell receptor beta chains follows, all from one sample in a study of T cells in Graves' hyperthyroidism and ophthalmopathy. From the multiplex PCR reads, TCRdb called clonotypes with MiXCR, one entry per CDR3 protein. The table records 300,000 to 350,000 distinct CDR3 sequences, approximately 22% of them present only once. The sample comprised blood. The source is a woman in her fifties or sixties with Graves' hyperthyroidism. The CDR3 runs from the conserved cysteine through the conserved F or W. The D gene is left open where the match is weak. Size is stated for part of the rows, as once, few or many counts, or as a class when the clone is expanded.

>TRBV10-3|few|-|TRBJ2-3
CAISEDSTGISTDTQYF
TGTGCCATCAGTGAAGATTCGACAGGTATTAGCACAGATACGCAGTATTTT
>TRBV2|-|-|TRBJ2-3
CASSSQGGGTDTQYF
TGTGCCAGCAGCTCCCAAGGGGGAGGCACAGATACGCAGTATTTT
>TRBV6-1|many|TRBD2|TRBJ2-7
CASSRTSGPYEQYF
TGTGCCAGCTCCAGGACTAGCGGTCCCTACGAGCAGTACTTC
>TRBV29-1|-|-|TRBJ2-7
CSVEGSYEQYF
TGCAGCGTTGAGGGCAGCTACGAGCAGTACTTC
>TRBV28|-|TRBD2|TRBJ2-5
CASSLSGRGQTQYF
TGTGCCAGCAGTTTATCAGGGAGGGGACAGACCCAGTACTTC
>TRBV12-3/TRBV12-4|few|TRBD2|TRBJ2-3
CASSPIRGGADTQYF
TGTGCCAGCAGCCCTATTCGGGGGGGCGCAGATACGCAGTATTTT
>TRBV20-1|many|TRBD2|TRBJ2-5
CSARAGGPETQYF
TGCAGTGCTAGAGCGGGGGGGCCAGAGACCCAGTACTTC
>TRBV11-3|-|TRBD1|TRBJ2-1
CASSSDRGLPNEQFF
TGTGCCAGCAGCTCAGACAGGGGGCTACCCAATGAGCAGTTCTTC
>TRBV28|many|-|TRBJ2-7
CASTDSRRFLYEQYF
TGTGCCAGCACCGATTCCCGACGTTTTTTATACGAGCAGTACTTC
>TRBV28|many|-|TRBJ1-1
CASTPGGRNTEAFF
TGTGCCAGCACCCCGGGGGGTAGGAACACTGAAGCTTTCTTT
>TRBV5-8|few|TRBD1|TRBJ2-5
CASSSHALTGGGETQYF
TGTGCCAGCAGCTCGCATGCGCTCACAGGGGGAGGCGAGACCCAGTACTTC
>TRBV29-1|once|TRBD1|TRBJ1-2
CSVGQGRYSYTF
TGCAGCGTTGGACAGGGGCGCTATAGCTACACCTTC
>TRBV10-3|-|TRBD1|TRBJ2-5
CAISEPTGGETQYF
TGTGCCATCAGTGAGCCGACAGGGGGAGAGACCCAGTACTTC